The rows below give T cell receptor beta chains drawn from one sample of a study of blood T cell repertoires in COVID-19. Method: immunoSEQ multiplex PCR; TCRdb's copy keeps in-frame clones and lacks some. The sample lists fewer than 200,000 clones, roughly 87% occurring once. The sequencing sample was made of peripheral blood. The source is a man aged 18 to 29 who had recovered from COVID-19. The CDR3 runs from the conserved cysteine through the conserved F or W. A D gene is named only where the DNA matches it firmly. The size entry is marked missing in some rows and otherwise reads once, few, many or a size class.

D gene,V gene,J gene,clone size,CDR3 protein,CDR3 DNA
TRBD1,TRBV5-1,TRBJ1-6,NA,CASSADRSGSPLHF,TGCGCCAGCAGCGCGGACAGGTCAGGTTCACCCCTCCACTTT
TRBD2,TRBV5-1,TRBJ2-5,NA,CASSLGPAGAQETQYF,TGCGCCAGCAGCTTGGGCCCAGCGGGGGCCCAAGAGACCCAGTACTTC
TRBD1,TRBV7-9,TRBJ1-4,NA,CASRAGGGKLFF,TGTGCCAGCAGGGCAGGGGGAGGAAAACTGTTTTTT
TRBD2,TRBV27,TRBJ2-3,NA,CASLARIAGIDTQYF,TGTGCCAGCCTAGCGCGAATAGCGGGTATAGATACGCAGTATTTT
NA,TRBV10-2,TRBJ2-6,NA,CASSEPIRTRPSSGANVLTF,TGCGCCAGCAGTGAGCCCATTAGGACAAGGCCAAGCTCTGGGGCCAACGTCCTGACTTTC
NA,TRBV3-1/TRBV3-2,TRBJ1-6,NA,CASSQAQGLNSPLHF,TGTGCCAGCAGCCAAGCACAGGGCCTTAATTCACCCCTCCACTTT
TRBD2,TRBV24-1,TRBJ2-7,NA,CATSAGRGDEQYF,TGTGCCACCAGTGCCGGGCGGGGGGACGAGCAGTACTTC
NA,TRBV20-1,TRBJ2-1,NA,CSVGSYNEQFF,TGCAGTGTCGGCTCCTACAATGAGCAGTTCTTC
NA,TRBV5-6,TRBJ1-2,few,CASSSGTNYGYTF,TGTGCCAGCAGCTCCGGGACAAACTATGGCTACACCTTC
NA,TRBV10-1,TRBJ2-3,NA,CARAYTQYF,TGCGCCCGCGCCTATACGCAGTATTTT
TRBD1,TRBV24-1,TRBJ1-5,NA,CATSGVGGQPQHF,TGTGCCACCAGTGGGGTAGGGGGCCAGCCCCAGCATTTT
TRBD2,TRBV9,TRBJ2-3,NA,CASSPRKAGGSDTQYF,TGTGCCAGCAGCCCGCGCAAAGCGGGAGGATCAGATACGCAGTATTTT
NA,TRBV24-1,TRBJ1-5,NA,CATSGAGGEGYSNQPQHF,TGTGCCACCAGTGGTGCTGGGGGGGAAGGCTATAGCAATCAGCCCCAGCATTTT
TRBD1,TRBV5-6,TRBJ1-5,NA,CASSPGTGKGQPQHF,TGTGCCAGCAGCCCCGGGACAGGGAAGGGTCAGCCCCAGCATTTT
NA,TRBV27,TRBJ1-5,NA,CASSYGEYQPQHF,TGTGCCAGCAGTTACGGGGAATATCAGCCCCAGCATTTT
TRBD1,TRBV28,TRBJ2-7,NA,CASRRQGVNEQYF,TGTGCCAGCAGAAGACAGGGGGTAAACGAGCAGTACTTC
NA,TRBV18,TRBJ1-2,NA,CASSLDTYGYTF,TGTGCCAGCTCACTGGACACGTATGGCTACACCTTC
NA,TRBV5-1,TRBJ2-7,once,CASSPWRGAYEQYF,TGCGCCAGCAGCCCCTGGAGGGGTGCCTACGAGCAGTACTTC
NA,TRBV5-4,TRBJ2-2,once,CASSLASRGRATGELFF,TGTGCCAGCAGCTTGGCTTCCAGGGGCAGGGCCACCGGGGAGCTGTTTTTT
NA,TRBV10-3,TRBJ1-2,NA,CAISESRQTIYGYTF,TGTGCCATCAGTGAGTCGAGGCAGACGATCTATGGCTACACCTTC
TRBD1,TRBV5-1,TRBJ2-5,NA,CASSLGQGRETQYF,TGCGCCAGCAGCTTGGGACAGGGCCGCGAGACCCAGTACTTC
TRBD2,TRBV15,TRBJ2-1,NA,CATSSNWPAGGSSGHEQFF,TGTGCCACCAGCTCAAACTGGCCAGCGGGAGGGTCTAGCGGACATGAGCAGTTCTTC